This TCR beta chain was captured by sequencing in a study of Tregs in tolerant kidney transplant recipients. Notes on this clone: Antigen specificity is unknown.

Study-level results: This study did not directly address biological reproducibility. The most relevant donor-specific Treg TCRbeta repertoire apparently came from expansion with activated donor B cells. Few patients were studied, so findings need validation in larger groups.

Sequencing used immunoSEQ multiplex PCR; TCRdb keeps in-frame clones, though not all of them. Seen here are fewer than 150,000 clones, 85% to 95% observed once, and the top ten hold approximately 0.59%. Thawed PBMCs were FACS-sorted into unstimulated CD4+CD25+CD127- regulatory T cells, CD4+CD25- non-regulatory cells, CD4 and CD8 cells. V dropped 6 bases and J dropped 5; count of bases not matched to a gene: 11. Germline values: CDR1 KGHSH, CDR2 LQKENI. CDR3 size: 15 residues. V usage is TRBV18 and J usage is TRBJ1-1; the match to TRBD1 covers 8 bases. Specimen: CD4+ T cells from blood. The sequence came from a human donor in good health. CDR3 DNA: TGTGCCAGCTCTCGGACACAGGGGGGGGAAACTGAAGCTTTCTTT. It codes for CASSRTQGGETEAFF.